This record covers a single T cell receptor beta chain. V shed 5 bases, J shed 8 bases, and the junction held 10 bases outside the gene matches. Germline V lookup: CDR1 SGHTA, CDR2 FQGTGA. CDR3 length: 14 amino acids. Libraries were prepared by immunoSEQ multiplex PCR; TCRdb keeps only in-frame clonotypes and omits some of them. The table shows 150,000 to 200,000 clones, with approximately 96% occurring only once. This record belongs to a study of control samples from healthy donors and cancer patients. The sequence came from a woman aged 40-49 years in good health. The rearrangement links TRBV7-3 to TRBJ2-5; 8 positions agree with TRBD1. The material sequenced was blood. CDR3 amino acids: CASSPQGADGTQYF. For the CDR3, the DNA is TGTGCCAGCAGCCCCCAGGGGGCTGACGGTACCCAGTACTTC.